This T cell receptor beta chain was sequenced in a study of regulatory T cells in long-lasting Graves disease. Study in general: Graves' patients diagnosed newly had used antithyroid drugs under 3 months.

The CDR3 spans 17 residues. The germline V and J ends were trimmed by 0 bases and 3 bases, with 19 bases remaining between them. Per germline, CDR1 SGHRS and CDR2 YFSETQ. Points from the study as a whole: Those with persistent Graves' had less TCR diversity than newly diagnosed patients.

Indicated time point: newly diagnosed GD, antithyroid drugs for less than 3 months. Extracted PBMC RNA gave rise to the TCR library. This clonotype was recorded at least ten times. Its target is not known. Researchers made TCR beta libraries by using iRepertoire HTBI primers and running Arm-PCR on CDR3 regions. MiXCR, run by TCRdb on the multiplex PCR reads, gives a single entry per CDR3 protein. In the table there are approximately 400,000 distinct CDR3 sequences, approximately 15% of which are singletons. This same sample was also taken into another study, of T cells in Graves' hyperthyroidism and ophthalmopathy. That work states: Criteria for exclusion of patients were uncontrolled infection, other autoimmune disease, pregnancy or lactation.

The chain employs TRBV5-1 and TRBJ2-7; D perhaps matches TRBD2 (6 bases). This receptor was taken from a woman aged 30 to 39 with Graves disease. This sample comprised peripheral blood mononuclear cells (PBMCs), obtained at new diagnosis, from a patient treated with antithyroid drugs. The CDR3 sequence: CASSLALASAGSYEQYF. The CDR3 nucleotides read TGCGCCAGCAGCTTGGCCCTAGCTAGTGCCGGGAGCTACGAGCAGTACTTC.